Presented here are 26 T cell receptor beta chains from one specimen sequenced in a study of blood T cell repertoires in COVID-19. Generated by immunoSEQ multiplex PCR, the TCRdb table keeps only in-frame clones and is missing some. The sample lists 150,000 to 200,000 clones, 85% to 90% occurring once. Input material: peripheral blood. Receptors originate from a human donor in a cohort sampled during active COVID-19.

The chain recombines TRBV12-3 or TRBV12-4 with TRBJ2-1; no clear D gene. Trimming left V 3 bases short and J 4 bases short, with 7 bases between. This CDR3 comprises 13 residues. The CDR3 protein is CASSFHQYNEQFF. DNA of the CDR3: TGTGCCAGCAGTTTCCACCAGTACAATGAGCAGTTCTTC.

The V and J genes are TRBV6-5 and TRBJ1-3, with unresolved D. The CDR3 is made up of 14 amino acids. Per germline, CDR1 MNHEY and CDR2 SVGAGI. V gave up 5 bases and J gave up 4 bases, with 12 bases separating them. CDR3 amino acids: CASSLLDGGNTIYF. For the CDR3, the DNA is TGTGCCAGCAGTCTCCTCGACGGGGGAAACACCATATATTTT.

This chain connects TRBV15 to TRBJ1-1, with a possible D match to TRBD1 (5 bases). The CDR3 runs to 15 residues. Trimming removed 1 base at V and 1 base at J, with 10 bases between. Germline V gene lookup returns CDR1 LNHNV and CDR2 YYDKDF (reference sequence). CDR3 sequence reads: CATSRGATGNTEAFF. CDR3 in DNA: TGTGCCACCAGCAGAGGGGCTACAGGGAACACTGAAGCTTTCTTT.

The chain uses TRBV27 and TRBJ2-1; weak D call: TRBD1 (5 bases). Germline CDR1 is MNHEY and CDR2 is SMNVEV (reference sequence). This CDR3 contains 14 residues. The V gene lost 2 bases and the J gene lost 0 bases, with 5 bases spanning the gap. CDR3 sequence: CASSLRGSYNEQFF. The CDR3 DNA sequence: TGTGCCAGCAGTTTAAGGGGCTCCTACAATGAGCAGTTCTTC.

This rearrangement joins TRBV7-9 to TRBJ2-2; 12 positions match TRBD2. V lost 3 bases and J lost 0; bases outside the gene matches: 2. Germline-derived CDR1 and CDR2 are SEHNR and FQNEAQ (reference sequence). The CDR3 is made up of 17 amino acids. The DNA for the CDR3 is TGTGCCAGCAGCTTCCTAGCGGGAGGGACGAACACCGGGGAGCTGTTTTTT. This sequence encodes CASSFLAGGTNTGELFF.

The V and J genes are TRBV10-2 and TRBJ1-5; D remains ambiguous. Per the germline V gene, CDR1 is WSHSY and CDR2 is SAAADI. This CDR3 is built from 13 residues. The V and J ends lost 3 bases and 4 bases respectively, with 7 bases between them. The CDR3 is CASSERGNQPQHF. The CDR3 DNA follows: TGCGCCAGCAGTGAACGGGGAAATCAGCCCCAGCATTTT.

This clone was seen at least ten times. The chain employs TRBV28 and TRBJ1-5, with 10 bases lining up with TRBD1. CDR3 length: 17 amino acids. The junction had 12 bases not matched to a gene; V was cut back by 3 bases and J by 7 bases. CDR1 is MDHEN and CDR2 is SYDVKM in the germline V gene. The CDR3 DNA reads as TGTGCCAGCAGTTTGGGATGGGACAGGGGCCAGGTCCAGCCCCAGCATTTT. Protein product: CASSLGWDRGQVQPQHF.

CDR3 bases: TGTGCCAGCAGCCACGGACAAACTAGCACAGATACGCAGTATTTT. Translating it yields CASSHGQTSTDTQYF. The chain joins TRBV7-9 to TRBJ2-3; D might be TRBD1 (5 bases). Between the trimmed V and J ends, which lost 5 bases and 0 bases, there was a span of 12 bases. The CDR3 sequence is 15 residues long. Germline V gene data show CDR1 as SEHNR and CDR2 as FQNEAQ (reference sequence).

V gene TRBV29-1 combines with J gene TRBJ2-5; D unclear. The CDR3 is 13 amino acids. The germline V gene encodes CDR1 SQVTM and CDR2 ANQGSEA. Trimming took off 5 bases at V and 1 base at J, with 11 bases between the two ends. The DNA of the CDR3 is TGCAGCGTTTCCTTAGCTGTCCAAGAGACCCAGTACTTC. As protein: CSVSLAVQETQYF.

This chain uses TRBV5-6 with TRBJ2-3; D is unresolved. Between the trimmed V and J ends, which lost 4 bases and 6 bases, there was a span of 9 bases. The germline V gene encodes CDR1 SGHDT and CDR2 YYEEEE. The CDR3 consists of 12 residues. The CDR3: CASSVRADTQYF. CDR3 nucleotides: TGTGCCAGCAGCGTAAGAGCGGATACGCAGTATTTT.

This clone has a single count. The chain employs TRBV5-4 and TRBJ2-5, with TRBD2 matching 14 bases. CDR1 is SGHNT and CDR2 is YYREEE in the germline V gene (reference sequence). V was clipped by 3 bases and J by 4 bases; unmatched bases: 8. The CDR3 loop spans 17 amino acids. CDR3 sequence reads: CASSWGTSGGRGETQYF. For the CDR3, the DNA is TGTGCCAGCAGCTGGGGGACTAGCGGGGGCCGAGGAGAGACCCAGTACTTC.

The chain uses TRBV2 and TRBJ2-7; D might be TRBD2 (7 bases). The CDR3 covers 15 residues. The ends were cut back, 7 bases at V and 4 bases at J, with 20 bases in the middle. Germline V gene lookup returns CDR1 SNHLY and CDR2 FYNNEI. The CDR3 bases are TGTGCCAGCACTGGAGGGGGGCTAGCGGATTACGAGCAGTACTTC. It specifies CASTGGGLADYEQYF.

The chain has TRBV6-2 or TRBV6-3 and TRBJ2-3; 7 bases are a match to TRBD1. J was trimmed by 3 bases and V by 5 bases; bases with no gene match: 8. Germline lookup yields CDR1 MNHEY and CDR2 SVGEGT. This CDR3 contains 15 residues. The CDR3 DNA is TGTGCCAGCAGTCGCCGACAGGGTGGAACAGATACGCAGTATTTT. Amino acid sequence: CASSRRQGGTDTQYF.

The J gene is TRBJ2-3, the V gene TRBV11-2; possible D gene TRBD1, 5 bases. Germline V CDR1 and CDR2: SGHAT, FQNNGV. V shed 0 bases and J shed 14 bases, with 18 bases lying between them. This CDR3 region has 14 residues. The CDR3 region is CASSLEPGPRGSYF. The DNA of the CDR3 is TGTGCCAGCAGCTTAGAACCGGGCCCTAGGGGTTCGTATTTT. Full variable domain (outside the CDR3, taken from reference TRBV11-2 and TRBJ2-3): EAGVAQSPRYKIIEKRQSVAFWCNPISGHATLYWYQQILGQGPKLLIQFQNNGVVDDSQLPKDRFSAERLKGVDSTLKIQPAKLEDSAVYLCASSLEPGPRGSYFGPGTRLTVL.

The V and J genes are TRBV19 and TRBJ2-7; TRBD1 aligns across 9 bases. This CDR3 is built from 13 residues. The ends lost 10 bases at V and 6 bases at J; junction bases unmatched: 10. Germline V gene sequence: CDR1 LNHDA, CDR2 SQIVND (reference sequence). In DNA form, the CDR3 reads TGTGCCACCTTGGACAGGGGAAGTGGCGAGCAGTACTTC. It encodes CATLDRGSGEQYF.

This chain's CDR3 is CASSVEASGNVGLYEQYF. CDR3 in DNA: TGTGCCAGCAGCGTAGAGGCTAGCGGGAACGTGGGTCTCTACGAGCAGTACTTC. The gene calls are TRBV9 and TRBJ2-7, with 9 bases matching TRBD2. The germline gives CDR1 SGDLS, CDR2 YYNGEE. CDR3 length: 18 amino acids. V trimming: 0 bases; J trimming: 3 bases; junction bases outside the gene matches: 13.

The DNA for the CDR3 is TGTGCCAGCAGTTCTACAGGGTTCGTAGGCACAGATACGCAGTATTTT. Protein: CASSSTGFVGTDTQYF. The chain couples TRBV28 to TRBJ2-3, with TRBD1 as a possible D gene (6 bases). CDR3 length: 16 amino acids. Germline V gene data show CDR1 as MDHEN and CDR2 as SYDVKM. The V gene lost 4 bases and the J gene lost 1 base, with 15 bases spanning the gap.

CDR3 nucleotides: TGTGCCAGCAGCATGGGCCAGAATCAGCCCCAGCATTTT. This gives the protein CASSMGQNQPQHF. The chain couples TRBV5-4 to TRBJ1-5; D call uncertain. The CDR3 covers 13 residues. V gave up 4 bases and J gave up 4 bases, with 9 bases separating them. Germline V CDR1 and CDR2: SGHNT, YYREEE (reference sequence).

The chain carries TRBV19 and TRBJ2-1; 9 bases map to TRBD2. Germline V CDR1 and CDR2: LNHDA, SQIVND (reference sequence). The length of the CDR3 is 16 residues. Trimming cost V 5 bases and J 0 bases; bases outside gene matches: 5. The CDR3 DNA follows: TGTGCCAGTAGTGGGCGGGGGGGAAGCTCCTACAATGAGCAGTTCTTC. It yields the protein CASSGRGGSSYNEQFF.

The chain carries TRBV5-1 and TRBJ2-3, with D possibly TRBD1 on 5 matching bases. V was cut by 0 bases and J by 3 bases, with 14 bases left in between. The germline gives CDR1 SGHRS, CDR2 YFSETQ. The CDR3 sequence is 16 residues long. This CDR3 is CASSLGLAYRTDTQYF. CDR3 in DNA: TGCGCCAGCAGCTTGGGACTGGCCTACAGGACAGATACGCAGTATTTT.

The chain uses TRBV28 and TRBJ2-2, with 10 bases identical to TRBD2. This CDR3 spans 17 amino acids. V was pared by 3 bases and J by 7 bases, with 11 bases of the junction left unmatched. The germline gives CDR1 MDHEN, CDR2 SYDVKM. CDR3 loop: CASSLRTTSGNRGELFF. The DNA for the CDR3 is TGTGCCAGCAGTTTGCGGACCACTAGCGGGAACCGCGGGGAGCTGTTTTTT.

This clone was seen just once. The CDR3 DNA is TGTGCCAGCTCACCACCGGGACAACCTAACGAGCAGTACTTC. This gives the protein CASSPPGQPNEQYF. The chain couples TRBV18 to TRBJ2-7, with D possibly matching TRBD1 (6 bases). There are 14 residues in the CDR3. Germline values: CDR1 KGHSH, CDR2 LQKENI. V lost 0 bases, J lost 5 bases, and 11 bases lay in between. The full variable domain, in which reference TRBV18 and TRBJ2-7 provide the parts outside the CDR3, is NAGVMQNPRHLVRRRGQEARLRCSPMKGHSHVYWYRQLPEEGLKFMVYLQKENIIDESGMPKERFSAEFPKEGPSILRIQQVVRGDSAAYFCASSPPGQPNEQYFGPGTRLTVT.

The chain uses TRBV25-1 and TRBJ1-6; weak D call: TRBD1 (6 bases). Trimming took 1 base from V and 8 from J, leaving 15 bases between them. CDR1 is MGHDK, CDR2 SYGVNS, per germline. This CDR3 spans 16 amino acids. This chain's CDR3 is CASSEFGTGQYSPLHF. The CDR3 DNA follows: TGTGCCAGCAGTGAATTTGGAACAGGGCAGTATTCACCCCTCCACTTT.

The V and J genes are TRBV7-2 and TRBJ2-7; D gene ambiguous. The CDR3 spans 17 residues. Trimming stripped 0 bases from V and 3 bases from J, with 18 bases between. CDR1 is SGHTA, CDR2 FQGNSA, per germline. The DNA for the CDR3 is TGTGCCAGCAGCTTAGCAGAAACAGCAGTAAGCTACTACGAGCAGTACTTC. Translated: CASSLAETAVSYYEQYF.

The rearrangement uses TRBV24-1 and TRBJ2-7, with 7 bases matching TRBD1. Per germline, CDR1 KGHDR and CDR2 SFDVKD. Trimming at V came to 4 bases and at J to 0 bases, leaving 8 bases not matched to a gene. This CDR3 is 16 amino acids long. The CDR3, as DNA: TGTGCCACCAGTGAACATCGGGACAGCAACTCCTACGAGCAGTACTTC. Translated: CATSEHRDSNSYEQYF.

The rearrangement uses TRBV30 and TRBJ2-2, with 8 bases matching TRBD1. V shed 1 base, J shed 3 bases, and the junction held 4 bases outside the gene matches. This CDR3 has 15 residues. Germline V gene sequence: CDR1 GTSNPN, CDR2 SVGIG (reference sequence). CDR3 region: CAWSDRQGHTGELFF. The CDR3 DNA follows: TGTGCCTGGAGTGATCGACAGGGGCACACCGGGGAGCTGTTTTTT.